This paragraph reports one T cell receptor beta chain. Its antigen has not been determined. Base qualities are missing; no much larger clone stands one base away. CD8 naive samples were obtained by positive selection for CCR7 among CD45RO-negative cells, yielding a CD45RA+CCR7+ population from which TemRA cells were excluded. Healthy HIV-negative adults with no recently reported acute infections or vaccinations were included as donors. Only Caucasian adults living in Nashville, Tennessee, USA were represented among the donors. After blood collection by leukapheresis, PBMCs were isolated using Ficoll-Histopaque density gradient centrifugation and then cryopreserved in the vapor phase of liquid nitrogen. Analytical flow cytometry was used to check the purity and quantity of each magnetically sorted T cell population. Genomic DNA was isolated from each sorted fraction and quantified by UV absorbance on a Nanodrop 2000c.

Using the deep immunoSEQ assay, multiplex PCR amplified TCR CDR3 regions from genomic DNA. For each cell subset, the extracted genomic DNA was distributed evenly across all wells of several immunoSEQ 96-well plates, and each plate served as one replicate. For sorted subsets, approximately 190 ng of genomic DNA, equivalent to around 30,000 T cell genomes, went into each replicate PCR. Purified libraries were quantified with a Qubit 3.0 fluorometer, sized on a Bioanalyzer 2100, and re-quantified with the KAPA Library Quantification kit. Every immunoSEQ 96-well plate was sequenced on a separate single-read 150-cycle Illumina NextSeq 550 flow cell. The authors' analysis ran thus. The immunoSEQ output contained only junctional sequences without quality scores, so filtering could not match that applied to full-length reads. To assign V/J genes and CDR3, sequences were annotated against IMGT germline references using PyIR, a Python wrapper for IgBLAST v1.9. Reads were filtered out if the reads had weak V/J assignments (E-value above 1e-6), no CDR3, stop codons, out-of-frame junctions, or ambiguous translated residues. A V3J clonotype was defined by an identical inferred V gene, J gene, and CDR3 amino acid sequence. The percentage overlap between two repertoires was calculated by dividing the number of shared unique clonotypes by the size of the smaller repertoire. Repertoire richness was assessed with RTK rarefaction, the Chao1 estimator, and Recon v2.1 estimates of unobserved clonotypes. For all TCRbeta clonotypes obtained by the gDNA method from four donors, generation probabilities were computed with OLGA. Entries here come from immuneACCESS through TCRdb and include only in-frame sequences with V and J called. Some clones fail to appear in such tables; in the studies checked, an unresolved V gene covers under half of the shortfall, and the cause of the remainder is unknown. The V and J calls and clone size were taken over from that table, and D and trimming were inferred from the DNA. The sample table records 2 million to 2.5 million clones; roughly 94% of these occur just once. The ten largest make up about 1.1% of the sample.

Trimming costs V 3 bases and J 5 bases, and their ends lie 13 bases apart. From the cysteine up to the phenylalanine, the CDR3 has a length of 14 residues. The only DNA kept is the CDR3, 42 bases in frame from the first base. The germline V gene encodes CDR1 SNHLY and CDR2 FYNNEI. The record originates from a study of shared clonotypes between healthy human individuals (dated by TCRdb to 2020 to 2021). About the full investigation: The cohort included a few men and a couple of women between 18 and 49 years of age. Libraries were prepared and TCR repertoires were sequenced by different laboratories using diverse techniques, in order to increase sequencing depth and limit assay-specific biases. Each donor's leukapheresis produced roughly between about 0.85 and 10 billion PBMCs. For each donor, CD4 naive and CD4 memory were each given three plates, CD8 naive was given two plates, and CD8 memory was given one plate. To estimate repertoire size and how much clonotypes are shared between individuals, the study performed deep sequencing of blood TCR repertoires from roughly five healthy adults.

The paper's findings and limits, for the study overall: Roughly 5.2% of naive CD4, 3% to 3.5% of naive CD8, approximately 2% of memory CD4, and around 0.42% of memory CD8 clonotypes were shared across a few donors. Based on pairwise subsampling, the degree of clonotype sharing among donors was expected to be affected by sequencing depth. Rarefaction of sorted-subset datasets indicated incomplete sequencing despite the large sequencing depth. Naive subsets generally had larger estimated clonotype richness than memory subsets did. Clonotypes shared by all four sorted-subset donors showed higher generation probabilities than non-shared clonotypes. The small number of donors limited the genetic and exposure-history diversity represented. Sampling was limited to blood, and TCR repertoires in tissue likely differ from TCR repertoires in blood.

The receptor chain draws on TRBV2 and TRBJ1-2; confidence is insufficient to name the D gene. The receptor comes from a man aged 18 to 29 in good health. The sequenced sample was naive CD8+ T cells sorted from blood. This sample's cell subset or site label indicates: CD45RA+CCR7+. The DNA sequence is TGTGCCAGCAGTGAGGGCAGTCCCATGTATGGCTACACCTTC. Its protein reads: CASSEGSPMYGYTF.